These T cell receptor beta chains were read from a single sample in a study of T cell responses to AZD1222 COVID-19 vaccine. Method: immunoSEQ multiplex PCR; TCRdb's copy keeps in-frame clones and lacks some. The data show approximately 190,000 clones, 87% seen once. The sample here was peripheral blood, taken on day 0 of MenACWY control vaccination. These receptors all stem from an adult in good health. Each CDR3 is given with its conserved first and last residue. Each record gives: CDR3 DNA, CDR3 protein, CDR3 length, clone size, J gene, V gene, D gene. D genes are given only for firm matches. Clone size is given for some rows only: seen once, a few or many times, or a class if the clone is expanded.

CDR3 DNA: TGTGCCAGCAGTCTCTGGGGACAACAAGAGACCCAGTACTTC; CDR3 protein: CASSLWGQQETQYF; CDR3 length: 14; clone size: -; J gene: TRBJ2-5; V gene: TRBV6-2/TRBV6-3; D gene: -
CDR3 DNA: TGCGCCAGCAGCTTGGTTGCGGGAGGCACAGATACGCAGTATTTT; CDR3 protein: CASSLVAGGTDTQYF; CDR3 length: 15; clone size: once; J gene: TRBJ2-3; V gene: TRBV5-1; D gene: TRBD2
CDR3 DNA: TGCGCCAGCAGACCGGGACAGCGAACCGGGGAGCTGTTTTTT; CDR3 protein: CASRPGQRTGELFF; CDR3 length: 14; clone size: -; J gene: TRBJ2-2; V gene: TRBV23-1; D gene: TRBD1
CDR3 DNA: TGTGCCAGCAGTTACCGTCAGGGGGTCTACGAGCAGTACTTC; CDR3 protein: CASSYRQGVYEQYF; CDR3 length: 14; clone size: -; J gene: TRBJ2-7; V gene: TRBV6-2/TRBV6-3; D gene: TRBD1
CDR3 DNA: TGTGCCAGCAGACCTAAGTCCAGCGGGAGCCAGACCCAGTACTTC; CDR3 protein: CASRPKSSGSQTQYF; CDR3 length: 15; clone size: -; J gene: TRBJ2-5; V gene: TRBV5-8; D gene: TRBD2
CDR3 DNA: TGTGCCAGCAGCCCCCGAGCGGCAGGGGACTATGGCTACACCTTC; CDR3 protein: CASSPRAAGDYGYTF; CDR3 length: 15; clone size: -; J gene: TRBJ1-2; V gene: TRBV11-2; D gene: -
CDR3 DNA: TGTGCCAGCAGCCGCCCAGGTACCGGTGGCTACACCTTC; CDR3 protein: CASSRPGTGGYTF; CDR3 length: 13; clone size: few; J gene: TRBJ1-2; V gene: TRBV12-3/TRBV12-4; D gene: -
CDR3 DNA: TGTGCCAGCAGCTCCGGGGGAGAGACCCAGTACTTC; CDR3 protein: CASSSGGETQYF; CDR3 length: 12; clone size: -; J gene: TRBJ2-5; V gene: TRBV7-9; D gene: -
CDR3 DNA: TGTGCCAGCAGACGACTTGGGGTCTTTGAGGGCACTGAAGCTTTCTTT; CDR3 protein: CASRRLGVFEGTEAFF; CDR3 length: 16; clone size: -; J gene: TRBJ1-1; V gene: TRBV27; D gene: -
CDR3 DNA: TGCGCCAGCAGCCAAGTCTCAACGGCCAATTCACCCCTCCACTTT; CDR3 protein: CASSQVSTANSPLHF; CDR3 length: 15; clone size: few; J gene: TRBJ1-6; V gene: TRBV4-3; D gene: -
CDR3 DNA: TGTGCCAGCAGCTTGGCCGGGACGCAGACCGGGGAGCTGTTTTTT; CDR3 protein: CASSLAGTQTGELFF; CDR3 length: 15; clone size: -; J gene: TRBJ2-2; V gene: TRBV5-4; D gene: -
CDR3 DNA: TGTGCCAGCATTTCTCATGGTTCCGGGAACACTGAAGCTTTCTTT; CDR3 protein: CASISHGSGNTEAFF; CDR3 length: 15; clone size: -; J gene: TRBJ1-1; V gene: TRBV2; D gene: -
CDR3 DNA: TGTGCCAGCAGCTTAGGGGCCGCAACCTACGAGCAGTACTTC; CDR3 protein: CASSLGAATYEQYF; CDR3 length: 14; clone size: -; J gene: TRBJ2-7; V gene: TRBV7-8; D gene: -
CDR3 DNA: TGTGCCAGCAGCTTATACTCCCAGAGGGGCTATGGCTACACCTTC; CDR3 protein: CASSLYSQRGYGYTF; CDR3 length: 15; clone size: -; J gene: TRBJ1-2; V gene: TRBV7-2; D gene: -
CDR3 DNA: TGTGCCAGTAGCTTTAATAGGAACACTGAAGCTTTCTTT; CDR3 protein: CASSFNRNTEAFF; CDR3 length: 13; clone size: -; J gene: TRBJ1-1; V gene: TRBV19; D gene: -
CDR3 DNA: TGTGCCAGCAGTGAAGCGGGAACAGGGGTCACTGAAGCTTTCTTT; CDR3 protein: CASSEAGTGVTEAFF; CDR3 length: 15; clone size: -; J gene: TRBJ1-1; V gene: TRBV6-1; D gene: TRBD1
CDR3 DNA: TGTGCCAGCAGTTACGATCACCGGTCCTACGAGCAGTACTTC; CDR3 protein: CASSYDHRSYEQYF; CDR3 length: 14; clone size: once; J gene: TRBJ2-7; V gene: TRBV6-5; D gene: -
CDR3 DNA: TGTGCCAGCAGCTTACCCCGTGGACAGGGAAGCCAAGAGACCCAGTACTTC; CDR3 protein: CASSLPRGQGSQETQYF; CDR3 length: 17; clone size: -; J gene: TRBJ2-5; V gene: TRBV7-9; D gene: TRBD1
CDR3 DNA: TGTGCCAGCAGTTACGCGGCTAATTCACCCCTCCACTTT; CDR3 protein: CASSYAANSPLHF; CDR3 length: 13; clone size: -; J gene: TRBJ1-6; V gene: TRBV6-5; D gene: -
CDR3 DNA: TGTGCCAGCAGCCGGGTGGGCGATGAGCAGTTCTTC; CDR3 protein: CASSRVGDEQFF; CDR3 length: 12; clone size: -; J gene: TRBJ2-1; V gene: TRBV3-1/TRBV3-2; D gene: -
CDR3 DNA: TGTGCCAGCAGCCAAGACACTGAAGCTTTCTTT; CDR3 protein: CASSQDTEAFF; CDR3 length: 11; clone size: -; J gene: TRBJ1-1; V gene: TRBV4-2; D gene: -
CDR3 DNA: TGTGCCACCAGCAGAGATCTTGGCAGCCAAGGCTACACCTTC; CDR3 protein: CATSRDLGSQGYTF; CDR3 length: 14; clone size: once; J gene: TRBJ1-2; V gene: TRBV15; D gene: -